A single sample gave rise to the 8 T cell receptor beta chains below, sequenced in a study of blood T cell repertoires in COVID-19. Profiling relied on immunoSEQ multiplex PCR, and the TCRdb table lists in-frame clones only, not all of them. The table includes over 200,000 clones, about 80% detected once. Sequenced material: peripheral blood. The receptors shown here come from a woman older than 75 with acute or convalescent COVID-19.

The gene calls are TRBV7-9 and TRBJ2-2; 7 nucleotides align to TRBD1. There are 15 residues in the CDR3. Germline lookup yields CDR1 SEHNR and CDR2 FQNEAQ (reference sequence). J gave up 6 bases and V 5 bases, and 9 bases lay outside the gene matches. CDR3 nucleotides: TGTGCCAGCAGCCAACAGGGGATGATGGCCGGGGAGCTGTTTTTT. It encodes CASSQQGMMAGELFF.

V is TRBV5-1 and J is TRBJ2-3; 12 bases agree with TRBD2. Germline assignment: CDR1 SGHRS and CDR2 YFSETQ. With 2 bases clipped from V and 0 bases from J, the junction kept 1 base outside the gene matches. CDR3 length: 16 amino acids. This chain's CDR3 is CASSFLAGGSTDTQYF. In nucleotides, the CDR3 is TGCGCCAGCAGCTTTCTAGCGGGAGGGAGCACAGATACGCAGTATTTT.

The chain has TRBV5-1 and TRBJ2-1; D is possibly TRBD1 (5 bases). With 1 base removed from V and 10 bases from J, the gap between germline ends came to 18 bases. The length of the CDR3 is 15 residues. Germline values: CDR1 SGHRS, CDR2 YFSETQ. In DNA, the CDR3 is TGCGCCAGCAGCTTGCCTGAATCGGCAGGGCAGGAGCAGTTCTTC. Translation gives CASSLPESAGQEQFF.

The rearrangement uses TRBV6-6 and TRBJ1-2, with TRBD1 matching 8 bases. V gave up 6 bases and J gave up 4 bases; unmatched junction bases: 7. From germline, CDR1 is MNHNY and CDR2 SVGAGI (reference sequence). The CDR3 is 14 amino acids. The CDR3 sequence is CASSSPGGTYGYTF. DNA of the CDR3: TGTGCCAGCAGCAGCCCAGGGGGCACCTATGGCTACACCTTC.

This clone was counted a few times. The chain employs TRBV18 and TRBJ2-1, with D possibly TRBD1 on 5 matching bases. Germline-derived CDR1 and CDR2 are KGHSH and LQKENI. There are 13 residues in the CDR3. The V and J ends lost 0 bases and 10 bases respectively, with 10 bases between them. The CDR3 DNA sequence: TGTGCCAGCTCACCACCAGGGGTCGGGGAGCAGTTCTTC. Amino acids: CASSPPGVGEQFF.

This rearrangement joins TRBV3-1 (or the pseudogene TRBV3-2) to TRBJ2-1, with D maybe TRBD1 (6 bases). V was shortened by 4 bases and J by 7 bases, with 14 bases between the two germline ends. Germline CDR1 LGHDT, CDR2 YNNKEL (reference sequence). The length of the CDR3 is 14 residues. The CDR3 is CASSLRGGINEQFF. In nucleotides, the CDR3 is TGTGCCAGCAGCCTGAGAGGGGGAATAAATGAGCAGTTCTTC.

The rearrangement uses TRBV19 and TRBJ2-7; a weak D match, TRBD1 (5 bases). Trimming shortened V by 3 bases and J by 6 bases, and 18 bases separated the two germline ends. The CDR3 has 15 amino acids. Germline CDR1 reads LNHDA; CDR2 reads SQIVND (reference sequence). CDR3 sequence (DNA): TGTGCCAGTAGTATGGACCTGGGGCAGGGTGGCGAGCAGTACTTC. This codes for CASSMDLGQGGEQYF.

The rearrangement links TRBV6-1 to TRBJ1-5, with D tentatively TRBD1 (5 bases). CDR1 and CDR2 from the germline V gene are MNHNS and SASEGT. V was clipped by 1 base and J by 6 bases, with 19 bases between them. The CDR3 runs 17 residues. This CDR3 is CASSEGGRVLLVQPQHF. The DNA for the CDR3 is TGTGCCAGCAGTGAAGGGGGCAGGGTTTTGCTAGTTCAGCCCCAGCATTTT.